These 8 T cell receptor beta chains came from one sample sequenced in a study of T cell clones after liver transplantation. The table came from immunoSEQ multiplex PCR; TCRdb's copy has only in-frame clones and leaves some out. The data contain 50,000 to 60,000 clones, 70% of them singletons. The source was CD4+ T cells from blood, collected at the roughly 15-month timepoint. All receptors derive from a human patient who received a liver transplant. Some T cells may be supplied by the graft donor.

CDR3: CASSRHKTSGGVSDTQYF. CDR3 coding DNA: TGTGCCAGCAGCCGACACAAGACTAGCGGGGGTGTGTCAGATACGCAGTATTTT. The chain is built from TRBV7-9 and TRBJ2-3, with TRBD2 matching over 12 bases. The germline V gene encodes CDR1 SEHNR and CDR2 FQNEAQ (reference sequence). V lost 5 bases to trimming and J lost 4 bases; unmatched junction nucleotides: 13. There are 18 residues in the CDR3.

This clone turned up a few times. The gene calls are TRBV28 and TRBJ1-2; 11 nucleotides line up with TRBD1. The CDR3 loop spans 13 amino acids. The trim removed 11 bases at V and 4 bases at J, leaving 6 bases unmatched. Germline V lookup: CDR1 MDHEN, CDR2 SYDVKM. As DNA, the CDR3 is TGTGCCGCCCGGACAGGGGGCATCTATGGCTACACCTTC. It is translated as CAARTGGIYGYTF.

The chain uses TRBV15 and TRBJ2-3; no clear D. V was clipped by 1 base and J by 3 bases, with 11 bases between them. The CDR3 sequence is 15 residues long. Germline values: CDR1 LNHNV, CDR2 YYDKDF (reference sequence). CDR3 bases: TGTGCCACCAGCAGAGGAGCCGTGGGGACAGATACGCAGTATTTT. Amino acid sequence: CATSRGAVGTDTQYF.

The V and J genes are TRBV18 and TRBJ2-5, with 12 nucleotides matching TRBD2. V trimming: 4 bases; J trimming: 6 bases; junction bases outside the gene matches: 15. The CDR3 has 18 residues. CDR1 and CDR2 from the germline V gene are KGHSH and LQKENI. The DNA for the CDR3 is TGTGCCAGCTCACTCAGGACTAGCGGGATTGGGCAGCCGAAGACCCAGTACTTC. The encoded protein is CASSLRTSGIGQPKTQYF.

This clone was detected only once. The chain recombines TRBV30 with TRBJ2-7; D tentatively fits TRBD1 or TRBD2 (5 bases each). V lost 5 bases and J lost 5, with 10 bases in between. Per the germline V gene, CDR1 is GTSNPN and CDR2 is SVGIG (reference sequence). This CDR3 contains 11 residues. The CDR3 DNA reads TGTGCCTGGGGGGGTGGACACGAGCAGTACTTC. Translating it yields CAWGGGHEQYF.

The chain combines TRBV19 with TRBJ1-5; 8 bases are a match to TRBD1. The CDR3 sequence is 15 residues long. The V gene end was trimmed by 5 bases and the J gene end by 7 bases; junction bases not matched to a gene: 10. The germline CDR1 and CDR2 sequences are LNHDA and SQIVND (reference sequence). The CDR3: CASSGPGQVNQPQHF. In DNA form, the CDR3 reads TGTGCCAGTAGTGGCCCGGGACAGGTCAACCAGCCCCAGCATTTT.

This chain links TRBV15 with TRBJ1-4; TRBD1 might be the D (5 bases). From germline, CDR1 is LNHNV and CDR2 YYDKDF (reference sequence). Trimming shortened V by 1 base and J by 4 bases, and 10 bases separated the two germline ends. The CDR3 extends over 15 amino acids. The CDR3 protein is CATSRGIGDNEKLFF. The CDR3 DNA sequence: TGTGCCACCAGCAGAGGAATAGGGGATAATGAAAAACTGTTTTTT.

This clone turned up a few times. The V call is TRBV9, the J call TRBJ1-2; 10 bases match TRBD1. Germline V lookup: CDR1 SGDLS, CDR2 YYNGEE. The V segment lost 2 bases and the J segment 4 bases; nucleotides outside the gene matches: 5. The CDR3 spans 15 residues. CDR3 DNA sequence: TGTGCCAGCAGCGTTGGACAGGGGGGCCCCTATGGCTACACCTTC. Its translation is CASSVGQGGPYGYTF.